This TCR beta chain is drawn from a study of blood T cells in healthy people across ages. Whole-study context: About one barcoded beta molecule per two T cells came from capture by template switching. Study results and caveats: Estimated diversity, derived from one million T cells, was regarded as an underestimate.

Between the trimmed V and J ends, which lost 4 bases and 2 bases, there was a span of 9 bases. The CDR3 consists of 12 residues. Germline V gives CDR1 SQVTM, CDR2 ANQGSEA. This clonotype has ten or more counts. Its antigen remains unidentified. Next came a second PCR, run for 7 to 11 cycles, which used a sample-barcoded 5' primer along with a J-beta primer mix. Samples each returned at least 3 million CDR3-containing paired-end reads. TCRdb reprocessed the 5' RACE reads via MiXCR and lists one record per CDR3 protein. Among hundreds of thousands of distinct CDR3 sequences listed, approximately 29% were seen once.

The V and J genes are TRBV29-1 and TRBJ2-7; the D gene is possibly TRBD1 (6 bases). The material sequenced was blood. The receptor comes from an elderly woman in good health. Here the CDR3 reads CSVATGTYEQYF. The CDR3 DNA follows: TGCAGCGTTGCCACAGGGACCTACGAGCAGTACTTC.